A selection of T cell receptor beta chains follows, all from one sample in a study of cytomegalovirus exposure and HLA in healthy donors. Profiled with immunoSEQ multiplex PCR; TCRdb holds only in-frame clones, not every one. This sample's table reports 110,000 to 150,000 clones. The sequenced sample consisted of PBMCs. These receptors all come from a woman in her late teens or twenties in good health and CMV-seronegative. Both conserved end residues are part of each CDR3. The D gene is left open where the match is weak.

TRBJ2-1 TRBV9 TRBD2 CASSVVSLAGVGPFYNEQFF TGTGCCAGCAGCGTAGTATCTCTAGCGGGAGTGGGCCCCTTCTACAATGAGCAGTTCTTC
TRBJ2-7 TRBV5-1 TRBD2 CASSLEGGSSYEQYF TGCGCCAGCAGCTTAGAGGGAGGGAGCTCCTACGAGCAGTACTTC
TRBJ2-7 TRBV30 TRBD1 CAWRDTGTGNYEQYF TGTGCCTGGAGGGATACCGGGACAGGGAACTACGAGCAGTACTTC
TRBJ1-6 TRBV7-2 TRBD1 CASSPDRGPNSPLHF TGTGCCAGCAGCCCGGACAGGGGTCCAAATTCACCCCTCCACTTT
TRBJ2-5 TRBV5-1 . CASSYRASWETQYF TGCGCCAGCAGCTACAGGGCTAGTTGGGAGACCCAGTACTTC
TRBJ2-2 TRBV19 . CASSFNSGVDTGELFF TGTGCCAGTAGTTTCAACTCAGGGGTTGACACCGGGGAGCTGTTTTTT
TRBJ2-2 TRBV5-5 TRBD1 CASSPGTGNTGELFF TGTGCCAGCAGCCCCGGGACAGGGAACACCGGGGAGCTGTTTTTT
TRBJ1-2 TRBV14 . CASSQGLGGYGYTF TGTGCCAGCAGCCAAGGGCTCGGGGGCTATGGCTACACCTTC
TRBJ2-7 TRBV5-1 TRBD2 CASSLSSGYEQYF TGCGCCAGCAGCTTGTCTAGCGGGTACGAGCAGTACTTC
TRBJ2-2 TRBV27 TRBD2 CASSRRTSGWGELFF TGTGCCAGCAGTCGAAGGACTAGCGGGTGGGGGGAGCTGTTTTTT
TRBJ2-7 TRBV4-1 TRBD2 CASSWTSGRAYEQYF TGCGCCAGCAGCTGGACTAGCGGGAGGGCCTACGAGCAGTACTTC
TRBJ1-1 TRBV18 . CASSPLSGASRSKTEAFF TGTGCCAGCTCACCACTTTCAGGGGCGTCTAGGTCGAAGACTGAAGCTTTCTTT
TRBJ2-1 TRBV15 . CATSSDTRPTSYNEQFF TGTGCCACCAGCAGTGATACTAGACCAACCTCCTACAATGAGCAGTTCTTC